This T cell receptor (beta chain) appears in the sequencing data of a study of technical replicates of blood from a handful of donors. Assay: immunoSEQ multiplex PCR; the TCRdb copy retains only in-frame clones and omits some. The sample records approximately 89,000 clones, about 94% being singletons. Sequencing used T cells isolated from PBMCs. This sequence originates from a human donor in good health.

The CDR3 DNA reads TGTGCCAGCAGTTACGGGACAGTCGGAAACACCATATATTTT. As protein: CASSYGTVGNTIYF. The chain employs TRBV6-5 and TRBJ1-3, with TRBD1 identical over 7 bases. This CDR3 comprises 14 residues. The germline gives CDR1 MNHEY, CDR2 SVGAGI. J lost 4 bases, V lost 2 bases, and 2 bases had no gene match.